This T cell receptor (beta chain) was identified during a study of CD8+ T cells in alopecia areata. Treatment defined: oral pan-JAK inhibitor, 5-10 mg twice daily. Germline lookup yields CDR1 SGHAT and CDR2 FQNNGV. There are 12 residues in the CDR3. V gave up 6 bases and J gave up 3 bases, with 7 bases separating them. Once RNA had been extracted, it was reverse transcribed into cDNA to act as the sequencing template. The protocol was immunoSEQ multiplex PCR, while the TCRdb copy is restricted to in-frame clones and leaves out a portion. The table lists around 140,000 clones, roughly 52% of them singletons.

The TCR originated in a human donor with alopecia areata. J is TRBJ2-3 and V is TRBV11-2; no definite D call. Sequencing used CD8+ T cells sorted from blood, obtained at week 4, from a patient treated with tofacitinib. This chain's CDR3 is CASSYVTDTQYF. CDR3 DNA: TGTGCCAGCAGTTACGTAACAGATACGCAGTATTTT.